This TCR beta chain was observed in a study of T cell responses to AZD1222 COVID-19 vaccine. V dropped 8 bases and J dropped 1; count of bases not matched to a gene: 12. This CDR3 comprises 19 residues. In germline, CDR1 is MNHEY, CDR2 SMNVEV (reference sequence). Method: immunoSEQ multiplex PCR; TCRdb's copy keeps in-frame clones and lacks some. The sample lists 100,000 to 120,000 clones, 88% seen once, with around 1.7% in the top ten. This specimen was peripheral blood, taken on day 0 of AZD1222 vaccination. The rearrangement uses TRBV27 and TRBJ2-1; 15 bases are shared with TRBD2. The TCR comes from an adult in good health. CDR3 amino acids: CASGGLGLAGGKSYNEQFF. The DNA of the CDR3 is TGTGCCAGCGGCGGGCTAGGACTAGCGGGAGGGAAATCCTACAATGAGCAGTTCTTC.